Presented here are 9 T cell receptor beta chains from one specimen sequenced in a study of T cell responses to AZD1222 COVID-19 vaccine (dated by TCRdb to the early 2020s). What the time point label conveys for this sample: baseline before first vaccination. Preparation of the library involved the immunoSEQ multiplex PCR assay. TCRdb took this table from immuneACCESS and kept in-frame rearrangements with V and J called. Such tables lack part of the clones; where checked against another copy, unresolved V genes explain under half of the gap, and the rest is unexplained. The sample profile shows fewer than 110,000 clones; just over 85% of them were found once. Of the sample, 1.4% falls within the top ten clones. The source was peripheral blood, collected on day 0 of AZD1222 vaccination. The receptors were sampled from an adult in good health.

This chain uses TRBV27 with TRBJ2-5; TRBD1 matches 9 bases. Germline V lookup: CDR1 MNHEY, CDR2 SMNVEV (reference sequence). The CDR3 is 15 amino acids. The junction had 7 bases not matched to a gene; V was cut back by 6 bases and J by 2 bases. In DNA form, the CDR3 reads TGTGCCAGCAGCCCCTGGGACAGGGCACAAGAGACCCAGTACTTC. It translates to CASSPWDRAQETQYF.

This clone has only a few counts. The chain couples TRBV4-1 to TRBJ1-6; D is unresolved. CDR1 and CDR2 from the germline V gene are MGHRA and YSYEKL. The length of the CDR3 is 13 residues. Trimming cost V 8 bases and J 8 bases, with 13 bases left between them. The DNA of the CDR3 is TGCGCCAGCGCCTGGGCCCGGGATTCACCCCTCCACTTT. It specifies CASAWARDSPLHF.

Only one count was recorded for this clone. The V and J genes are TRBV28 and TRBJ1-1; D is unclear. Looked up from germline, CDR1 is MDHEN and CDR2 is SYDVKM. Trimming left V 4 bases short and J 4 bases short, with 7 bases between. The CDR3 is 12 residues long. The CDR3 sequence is CASSSLRTEAFF. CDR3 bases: TGTGCCAGCAGTTCCCTGCGCACTGAAGCTTTCTTT.

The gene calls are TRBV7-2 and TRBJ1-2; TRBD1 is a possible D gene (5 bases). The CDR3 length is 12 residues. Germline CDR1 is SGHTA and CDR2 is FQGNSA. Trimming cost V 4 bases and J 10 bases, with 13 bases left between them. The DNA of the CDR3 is TGTGCCAGCAGCTCCCGGGACCGTCTCTACACCTTC. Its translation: CASSSRDRLYTF.

The CDR3 DNA is TGTGCCAGCAGCTTGACAGGGGGAAGCGGACATAGCAATCAGCCCCAGCATTTT. Translating it yields CASSLTGGSGHSNQPQHF. The rearrangement uses TRBV7-2 and TRBJ1-5, with 9 bases fitting TRBD1. Germline V gene sequence: CDR1 SGHTA, CDR2 FQGNSA. Unmatched junction bases numbered 9, after V lost 3 bases and J lost 0 bases. The CDR3 consists of 18 residues.

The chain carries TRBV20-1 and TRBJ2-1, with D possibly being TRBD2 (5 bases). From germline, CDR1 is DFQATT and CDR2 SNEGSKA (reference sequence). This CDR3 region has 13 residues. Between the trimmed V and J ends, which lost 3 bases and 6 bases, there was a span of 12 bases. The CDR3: CSASMGGGNEQFF. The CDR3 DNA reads TGCAGTGCTAGTATGGGCGGAGGCAATGAGCAGTTCTTC.

CDR3 in amino acids: CASSLQATPPYEQYF. The DNA of the CDR3 is TGTGCCAGCTCATTACAGGCGACGCCTCCCTACGAGCAGTACTTC. The chain combines TRBV18 with TRBJ2-7; tentative D call: TRBD1 (5 bases). Trimming pared 5 bases from V and 2 bases from J, leaving 16 bases between. Germline V gene data show CDR1 as KGHSH and CDR2 as LQKENI. This CDR3 comprises 15 residues.

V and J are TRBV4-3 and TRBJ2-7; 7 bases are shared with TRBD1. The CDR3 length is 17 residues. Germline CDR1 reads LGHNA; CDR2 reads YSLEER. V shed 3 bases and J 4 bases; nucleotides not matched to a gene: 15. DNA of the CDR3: TGCGCCAGCAGCCAGGGCCCCGGGACAGACCCTTCTTACGAGCAGTACTTC. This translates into CASSQGPGTDPSYEQYF.

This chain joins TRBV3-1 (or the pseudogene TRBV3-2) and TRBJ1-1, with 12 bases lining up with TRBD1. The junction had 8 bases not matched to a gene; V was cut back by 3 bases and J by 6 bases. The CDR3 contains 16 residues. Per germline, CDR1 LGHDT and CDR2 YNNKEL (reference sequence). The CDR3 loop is CASSQGQGAASPEAFF. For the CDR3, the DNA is TGTGCCAGCAGCCAGGGACAGGGGGCGGCGAGCCCTGAAGCTTTCTTT.